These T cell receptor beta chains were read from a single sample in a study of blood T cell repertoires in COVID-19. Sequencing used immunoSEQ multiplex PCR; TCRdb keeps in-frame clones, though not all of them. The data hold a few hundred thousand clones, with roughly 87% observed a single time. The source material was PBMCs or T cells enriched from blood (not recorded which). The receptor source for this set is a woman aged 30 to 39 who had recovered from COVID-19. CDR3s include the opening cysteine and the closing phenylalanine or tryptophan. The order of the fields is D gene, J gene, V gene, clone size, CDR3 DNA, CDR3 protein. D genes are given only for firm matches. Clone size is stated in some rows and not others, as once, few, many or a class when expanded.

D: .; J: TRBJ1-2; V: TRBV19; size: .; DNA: TGTGCCAGTGGGATGAGGGGCGCGGGGGAAGGCTACACCTTC; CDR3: CASGMRGAGEGYTF
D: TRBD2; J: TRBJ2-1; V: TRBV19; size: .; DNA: TGTGCCAGTTCGTCTAGCGGGGGGTACAATGAGCAGTTCTTC; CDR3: CASSSSGGYNEQFF
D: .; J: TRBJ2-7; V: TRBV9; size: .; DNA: TGTGCCAGCAGCGTAGCTTCTGGCGGTACCTACGAGCAGTACTTC; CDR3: CASSVASGGTYEQYF
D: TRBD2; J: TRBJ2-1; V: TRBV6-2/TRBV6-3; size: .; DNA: TGTGCCAGCAGTTACTCGTGGACTAGAAATGAGCAGTTCTTC; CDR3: CASSYSWTRNEQFF
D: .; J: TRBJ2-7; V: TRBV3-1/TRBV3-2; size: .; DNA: TGTGCCAGCAGCCAAGATAATGGACAGCTCTACGAGCAGTACTTC; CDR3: CASSQDNGQLYEQYF
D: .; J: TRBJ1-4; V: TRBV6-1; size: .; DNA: TGTGCCAGCAGTGAAGTGGGCATTACAACTAATGAAAAACTGTTTTTT; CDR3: CASSEVGITTNEKLFF
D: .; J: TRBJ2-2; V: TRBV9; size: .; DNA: TGTGCCAGCAGCGTAGGGCAGGCGAACACCGGGGAGCTGTTTTTT; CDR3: CASSVGQANTGELFF
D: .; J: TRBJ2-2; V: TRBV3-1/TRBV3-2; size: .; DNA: TGTGCCAGCAGCCTCGAGGGGGGGCGGTACACCGGGGAGCTGTTTTTT; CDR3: CASSLEGGRYTGELFF
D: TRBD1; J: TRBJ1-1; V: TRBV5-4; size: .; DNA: TGTGCCAGCAGCTATGACAGGGTCACTGAAGCTTTCTTT; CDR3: CASSYDRVTEAFF
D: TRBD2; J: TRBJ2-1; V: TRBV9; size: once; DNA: TGTGCCAGCAGCGTAGGACTAGCGGGCCACAATGAGCAGTTCTTC; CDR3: CASSVGLAGHNEQFF
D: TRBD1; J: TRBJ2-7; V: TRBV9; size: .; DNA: TGTGCCAGCAGCGTAGGGGGACAGGGGTACGACGAGCAGTACTTC; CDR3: CASSVGGQGYDEQYF
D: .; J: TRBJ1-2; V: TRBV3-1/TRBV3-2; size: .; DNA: TGTGCCAGCAGCCTTGGGACTCCGAGTGGCTACACCTTC; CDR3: CASSLGTPSGYTF
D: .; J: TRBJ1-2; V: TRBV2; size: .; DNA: TGTGCCAGCAGTGGGGGGCGTATGAGAGAGGGCTACACCTTC; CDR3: CASSGGRMREGYTF
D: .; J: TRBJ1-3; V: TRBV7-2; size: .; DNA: TGTGCCAGCAGCCCCGATCCGCGGAACACCATATATTTT; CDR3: CASSPDPRNTIYF
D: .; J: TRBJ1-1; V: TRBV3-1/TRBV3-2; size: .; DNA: TGTGCCAGCCGGAGGGAAGGGGGGGTTGAAGCTTTCTTT; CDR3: CASRREGGVEAFF
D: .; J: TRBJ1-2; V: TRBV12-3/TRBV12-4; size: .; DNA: TGTGCCAGCAGCGGGGATCTTAACTATGGCTACACCTTC; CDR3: CASSGDLNYGYTF
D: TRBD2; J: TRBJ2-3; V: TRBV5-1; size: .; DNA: TGCGCCAGCAGCATATGGACTAGCGGGAGTGATACGCAGTATTTT; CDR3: CASSIWTSGSDTQYF